This TCR beta chain was recorded in a study of CD8+CD57+ T cells in acquired aplastic anemia (dated by TCRdb to about 2018). Context from the whole study: On average, sorted CD4+ and CD8+ cells yielded about 3 ug of extracted DNA, with a range of about 0.19 to 30 ug. A CD8+CD57+ expansion meant a frequency higher than the mean frequency seen in healthy subjects.

Results the study describes overall, beyond this receptor: Although 25 to 30 CD8+ CDR3 sequences were shared by patients and controls, these sequences appeared highly expressed in patients and within the immunodominant clones of patients. Between patients and healthy controls, no significant difference in CD8+ Simpson's diversity was found (P=0.060).

Of note for this clonotype: Its antigen target is currently unknown. No quality values exist for individual bases; no much larger clone is one base distant.

The CDR3 runs 17 amino acids, cysteine and phenylalanine included. Of all the DNA, just the CDR3 is kept, 51 bases in frame from base 1. Sequences SGDLS (CDR1) and YYNGEE (CDR2) are obtained from the germline V gene. V was cut back by 0 bases and J by 2 bases, leaving a gap of 15 bases between them. Patients chosen for sequencing had shown expansion of CD8+CD57+ cells by flow cytometry. Every patient had severe acquired aplastic anemia, diagnosed using the International Study of Aplastic Anemia and Agranulocytosis and Camitta criteria. At the time blood was sampled, none of the patients had received any therapy. In this study, sorted CD4+ and CD8+ T cells from the blood of healthy subjects and of severe aplastic anemia patients had their TCR repertoires deep-sequenced. In the USA, patient enrollment took place under clinicaltrials.gov protocols 00001620, 01623167, 00001397, 00071045, 00081523 and 00961064. Ficoll-Paque density gradient centrifugation was used to isolate peripheral blood mononuclear cells. Before DNA extraction, CD4+ and CD8+ T cells were sorted by FACS or by magnetic beads.

Profiling of TCR beta VDJ combinations and CDR3 sequences used genomic DNA as the template. An Illumina HiSeq 2000 was the platform used for TCR repertoire sequencing. The paper's data handling went like this. Repertoire assessment relied on Simpson's diversity index, CDR3 size and DJ length profiles, and TRBV/TRBJ rearrangement plots. The most abundant DNA sequence in the deep sequencing data was defined as the immunodominant clone. CDR3 amino acid sequences were checked for sharing across subjects and were also compared against the VDJdb database and published repertoires. The public reads were quality trimmed at Q25 with fastp and then assembled into clones with MiXCR by TCRdb, keeping productive beta chains. Each CDR3 protein gets just one entry, which takes the most common genes and DNA from the rows behind it. The V and J calls, along with clone size, are taken from TCRdb and not from the paper's own processing. For this sample the table gives 250,000 to 350,000 distinct CDR3 sequences, of which 56% were detected only once. The ten largest clones capture approximately 1.3% of the sample.

Source material: sorted CD4+, CD8+, or CD8+CD57+ T cells (not recorded which) from PBMCs. The rearrangement joined TRBV9 to TRBJ1-3, with a weak D call of TRBD1 (6 bases match). The receptor was isolated from a human donor with aplastic anemia. The DNA sequence is given as TGTGCCAGCAGCGTAGACATAGCAGGGACAACTGGAAACACCATATATTTT. Translated, this is CASSVDIAGTTGNTIYF.